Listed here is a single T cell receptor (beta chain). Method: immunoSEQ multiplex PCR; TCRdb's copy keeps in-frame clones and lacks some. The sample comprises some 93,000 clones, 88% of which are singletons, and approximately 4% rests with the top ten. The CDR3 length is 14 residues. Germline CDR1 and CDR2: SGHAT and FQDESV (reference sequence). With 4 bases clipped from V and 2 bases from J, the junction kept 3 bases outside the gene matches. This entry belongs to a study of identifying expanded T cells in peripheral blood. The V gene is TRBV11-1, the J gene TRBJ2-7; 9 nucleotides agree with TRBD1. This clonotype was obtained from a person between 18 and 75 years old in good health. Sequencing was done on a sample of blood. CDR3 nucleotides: TGTGCCAGCAGCTCCGGGACAGGGACCTACGAGCAGTACTTC. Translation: CASSSGTGTYEQYF.